This T cell receptor beta chain derives from a study of T cells in localized non-small cell lung cancer. This table comes from immunoSEQ multiplex PCR, and its TCRdb copy is limited to in-frame clones, with some not included. The top ten hold more than 13% of the sample, which has about 2,600 clones, around 45% seen once. CDR1 and CDR2 from the germline V gene are SGHNT and YENEEA. Trimming pared 4 bases from V and 0 bases from J, leaving 11 bases between. This CDR3 spans 15 amino acids. V is TRBV11-3 and J is TRBJ2-3, with a weak D call TRBD2 (6 bases). This receptor was identified in a woman aged 35 to 70 with stage II squamous cell lung carcinoma. The sequenced sample was lung tumor tissue, obtained before any cancer treatment. CDR3 in amino acids: CASSSLATSTDTQYF. CDR3 DNA sequence: TGTGCCAGCAGCTCCCTAGCGACTAGCACAGATACGCAGTATTTT.